These 9 T cell receptor beta chains were all obtained from the same sample, sequenced in a study of blood T cell repertoires in COVID-19. Method: immunoSEQ multiplex PCR; TCRdb's copy keeps in-frame clones and lacks some. The data show some 41,000 clones, with less than 90% seen just once and about a tenth held by the top ten. The sequencing input was peripheral blood. The source is a human donor in a cohort sampled during active COVID-19.

The V gene is TRBV19, the J gene TRBJ1-2, with a tentative D call TRBD1 (6 bases). Germline V gives CDR1 LNHDA, CDR2 SQIVND (reference sequence). This CDR3 has 15 residues. Trimming took 7 bases from V and 2 from J, leaving 17 bases between them. The CDR3 loop reads CASMRTLTGNYGYTF. The CDR3 region has the DNA TGTGCCAGTATGCGTACTCTCACAGGGAACTATGGCTACACCTTC.

The chain couples TRBV6-6 to TRBJ1-2; D gene ambiguous. From germline, CDR1 is MNHNY and CDR2 SVGAGI (reference sequence). CDR3 length: 13 residues. V dropped 2 bases and J dropped 2 bases, with 6 bases sitting between them. CDR3 nucleotide sequence: TGTGCCAGCAGTTACCCGGGGAACTATGGCTACACCTTC. Translated, it gives CASSYPGNYGYTF.

CDR3 sequence (DNA): TGTGCCAGCAGCCGACTGGGAGAACATGGGGCTGAAGCTTTCTTT. Protein product: CASSRLGEHGAEAFF. V usage is TRBV6-5 and J usage is TRBJ1-1; D not certain. V gave up 6 bases and J gave up 6 bases, with 20 bases separating them. The CDR3 covers 15 residues. The germline V gene encodes CDR1 MNHEY and CDR2 SVGAGI.

The chain carries TRBV5-5 and TRBJ2-5; D might be TRBD1 (6 bases). V was clipped by 4 bases and J by 0 bases, with 16 bases between them. There are 16 residues in the CDR3. Germline assignment: CDR1 SGHKS and CDR2 YYEKEE (reference sequence). The CDR3 bases are TGTGCCAGCAGCCAAACAGGGAGTCCTTACCAAGAGACCCAGTACTTC. Its protein product is CASSQTGSPYQETQYF.

The chain carries TRBV30 and TRBJ2-7; 11 positions match TRBD2. Trimming took 4 bases from V and 0 from J; bases not matched to a gene: 5. Germline V CDR1 and CDR2: GTSNPN, SVGIG (reference sequence). This CDR3 spans 15 amino acids. The DNA for the CDR3 is TGTGCCTGGACCGGGACTAGCGGCTTCTCCTACGAGCAGTACTTC. The encoded protein is CAWTGTSGFSYEQYF.

This clone was detected once. The chain links TRBV5-6 to TRBJ1-1; no firm D call. V was trimmed by 4 bases and J by 7 bases, leaving 14 bases between them. The CDR3 is 13 residues long. The germline gives CDR1 SGHDT, CDR2 YYEEEE. The DNA for the CDR3 is TGTGCCAGCAGCCCCGTGTCGGGAGGTGAAGCTTTCTTT. Translating it yields CASSPVSGGEAFF.

This clone was detected a few times. The chain carries TRBV27 and TRBJ2-1, with 13 bases matching TRBD2. Germline CDR1 and CDR2: MNHEY and SMNVEV (reference sequence). V trimming: 6 bases; J trimming: 0 bases; junction bases outside the gene matches: 8. The length of the CDR3 is 18 residues. As DNA, the CDR3 is TGTGCCAGCAGGCTAGGACTAGCGGGGGCGATCTCCTACAATGAGCAGTTCTTC. It yields the protein CASRLGLAGAISYNEQFF.

This chain connects TRBV6-2 or TRBV6-3 to TRBJ2-1, with D possibly being TRBD1 (6 bases). With 6 bases removed from V and 7 bases from J, the gap between germline ends came to 22 bases. The CDR3 loop spans 16 amino acids. Germline-derived CDR1 and CDR2 are MNHEY and SVGEGT. CDR3 in DNA: TGTGCCAGCAGCCCCTTAACCCTCTCCCAGGGGAATGAGCAGTTCTTC. This translates into CASSPLTLSQGNEQFF.

The chain has TRBV10-3 and TRBJ2-2, with 12 bases matching TRBD2. Germline V gene data show CDR1 as ENHRY and CDR2 as SYGVKD. Unmatched junction bases numbered 6, after V lost 6 bases and J lost 4 bases. This CDR3 comprises 16 residues. The CDR3, as DNA: TGTGCCATCAGACCCGGACTAGCGGGGCCCACCGGGGAGCTGTTTTTT. Residues: CAIRPGLAGPTGELFF.